This passage covers 14 T cell receptor beta chains from one sample sequenced in a study of CD8 T cells in Susac syndrome. The authors reverse transcribed roughly 0.5 to 1 ug RNA with random hexamers. One entry per CDR3 protein, called by TCRdb with MiXCR from the immunoSEQ multiplex PCR reads. The repertoire holds roughly 200,000 distinct CDR3 sequences, about 95% seen once, with 0.082% in the top ten. Sequenced sample: CD4+ T cells from PBMCs. The origin of the receptors is a human donor with multiple sclerosis.

The chain is built from TRBV15 and TRBJ1-2; D possibly corresponds to TRBD1 (6 bases). The CDR3 spans 14 residues. The V gene lost 2 bases and the J gene lost 4 bases, with 11 bases spanning the gap. CDR1 LNHNV and CDR2 YYDKDF come from the germline V gene (reference sequence). As DNA, the CDR3 is TGTGCCACCAGCAGATCAGACAGGCTCTATGGCTACACCTTC. This codes for CATSRSDRLYGYTF. Full variable domain (outside the CDR3, taken from reference TRBV15 and TRBJ1-2): DAMVIQNPRYQVTQFGKPVTLSCSQTLNHNVMYWYQQKSSQAPKLLFHYYDKDFNNEADTPDNFQSRRPNTSFCFLDIRSPGLGDTAMYLCATSRSDRLYGYTFGSGTRLTVV.

This clonotype was detected once. The J gene is TRBJ2-5, the V gene TRBV29-1, with D unresolved. The CDR3 has 13 residues. The V end lost 5 bases, the J end lost 3 bases, and 13 bases lay between the germline ends. The germline V gene encodes CDR1 SQVTM and CDR2 ANQGSEA. For the CDR3, the DNA is TGCAGCGTTCGGTTGGGGAAGAAAGAGACCCAGTACTTC. Its translation: CSVRLGKKETQYF.

The genes are TRBV19 and TRBJ1-2; 9 bases match TRBD1. The CDR3 has 14 residues. Germline V gene data show CDR1 as LNHDA and CDR2 as SQIVND (reference sequence). Losses at the gene ends were 6 bases for V and 4 bases for J; bases not matched to a gene: 6. The CDR3 protein is CASSKGQGIYGYTF. The CDR3 DNA reads as TGTGCCAGTAGCAAGGGACAGGGAATCTATGGCTACACCTTC. The variable domain in full, with the rest retrieved from reference TRBV19 and TRBJ1-2, is DGGITQSPKYLFRKEGQNVTLSCEQNLNHDAMYWYRQDPGQGLRLIYYSQIVNDFQKGDIAEGYSVSREKKESFPLTVTSAQKNPTAFYLCASSKGQGIYGYTFGSGTRLTVV.

The rearrangement uses TRBV29-1 and TRBJ2-1; TRBD2 matches at 10 bases. CDR1 is SQVTM and CDR2 is ANQGSEA in the germline V gene. J lost 0 bases, V lost 0 bases, and 8 bases had no gene match. The CDR3 extends over 18 amino acids. The CDR3 here is CSVEDRLAGYSSYNEQFF. In DNA form, the CDR3 reads TGCAGCGTTGAAGATCGACTAGCGGGTTACAGCTCCTACAATGAGCAGTTCTTC.

This sequence joins TRBV12-3 or TRBV12-4 and TRBJ2-7; D remains ambiguous. Trimming took off 7 bases at V and 7 bases at J, with 8 bases between the two ends. This CDR3 comprises 10 residues. The CDR3 reads CASTGPEQYF. The CDR3 bases are TGTGCCAGCACCGGCCCGGAGCAGTACTTC.

The V call is TRBV12-5, the J call TRBJ2-3; D unclear. Matching the DNA end better, TRBJ1-5 makes the J call doubtful. The V gene's germline CDR1 is LGHNT and CDR2 FRNRAP. This CDR3 is 15 amino acids long. DNA of the CDR3: TGTGCTAGTGGGACCGATTCTTATAGCACAGATACGCAGCATTTT. It specifies CASGTDSYSTDTQHF.

This clonotype is a singleton in its sample. V is TRBV29-1 and J is TRBJ1-2; 10 positions match TRBD1. The CDR3 totals 14 residues. CDR1 and CDR2 (germline): SQVTM, ANQGSEA. J was trimmed by 6 bases and V by 4 bases; bases with no gene match: 8. The CDR3 sequence: CSVGLTGGRDGYTF. The CDR3 bases are TGCAGCGTTGGTTTGACAGGGGGCAGGGATGGCTACACCTTC.

The rearrangement uses TRBV19 and TRBJ1-4, with 9 bases that match TRBD1. The V gene end was trimmed by 6 bases and the J gene end by 7 bases; junction bases not matched to a gene: 9. CDR1 LNHDA and CDR2 SQIVND come from the germline V gene (reference sequence). The CDR3 sequence is 15 residues long. As DNA, the CDR3 is TGTGCCAGTAGCCTAGACAGGGGGAGGCGTGAAAAACTGTTTTTT. It encodes CASSLDRGRREKLFF.

The gene calls are TRBV12-3 or TRBV12-4 and TRBJ2-5; D is uncertain. V lost 2 bases to trimming and J lost 5 bases, with 9 bases between them. The CDR3 contains 13 residues. DNA for the CDR3: TGTGCCAGCAGTTTATTAGAGGCGGAGACCCAGTACTTC. Its protein is CASSLLEAETQYF.

The J gene is TRBJ1-1, the V gene TRBV29-1; D remains unclear. Germline CDR1 SQVTM, CDR2 ANQGSEA. The CDR3 runs 12 residues. V dropped 4 bases and J dropped 1 base, with 7 bases sitting between them. Written as DNA, the CDR3 is TGCAGCGTTGTGGTAGGGAACACTGAAGCTTTCTTT. Its translation: CSVVVGNTEAFF.

The V and J genes are TRBV4-2 and TRBJ2-7; D may be TRBD2 (5 bases). Germline V lookup: CDR1 LGHNA, CDR2 YNFKEQ. V was clipped by 4 bases and J by 4 bases, with 14 bases between them. CDR3 length: 14 residues. CDR3 nucleotides: TGTGCCAGCAGCCCCCAGCCGGGGAGATACGAGCAGTACTTC. It translates to CASSPQPGRYEQYF.

V and J are TRBV9 and TRBJ2-7; 9 bases are a match to TRBD1. V lost 0 bases to trimming and J lost 2 bases; unmatched junction nucleotides: 3. The CDR3 contains 15 residues. The germline CDR1 and CDR2 sequences are SGDLS and YYNGEE. As DNA, the CDR3 is TGTGCCAGCAGCGTAGATGGGACAGGGACCTACGAGCAGTACTTC. Encoded protein: CASSVDGTGTYEQYF.

The CDR3 DNA is TGCAGTGCTTCCAAGAGAGTCACAGATACGCAGTATTTT. This sequence encodes CSASKRVTDTQYF. The genes are TRBV20-1 and TRBJ2-3; D remains unclear. Germline-derived CDR1 and CDR2 are DFQATT and SNEGSKA (reference sequence). There are 13 residues in the CDR3. Trimming took off 5 bases at V and 2 bases at J, with 11 bases between the two ends.

The J gene is TRBJ1-1, the V gene TRBV6-5; D remains unclear. Between the trimmed V and J ends, which lost 6 bases and 0 bases, there was a span of 11 bases. Germline CDR1 reads MNHEY; CDR2 reads SVGAGI. This CDR3 is 14 amino acids long. CDR3 amino acids: CASREVGMNTEAFF. CDR3 in DNA: TGTGCCAGCAGGGAGGTAGGGATGAACACTGAAGCTTTCTTT.